This T cell receptor beta chain was captured in a study of identical twins (dated by TCRdb to about 2016). About the investigation overall: To test whether fetal clonotypes persist, this study deep-sequenced TCR alpha and beta repertoires from monozygotic twins, from unrelated adults of various ages, and from cord blood. Replicate twin experiments were performed at different times using different library preparation protocols to rule out contamination.

Results and caveats for the whole study, not just this receptor: Compared with coincidental sharing between unrelated individuals, out-of-frame TCR alpha sequences shared between twins had an excess of sequences with low generation probability. Conclusions relied on cross-sectional statistical analysis, since the same donors could not be followed over many years. In monozygotic twins, out-of-frame TCR alpha sharing was systematically underestimated by recombination models, although the models agreed with sharing between unrelated individuals. Zero-insertion analyses could be partly confounded by invariant T cells such as MAIT and iNKT, although diverse VJ usage argued against such confounding for most clonotypes. The excess sharing between twins in beta out-of-frame sequences was weaker because fewer shared sequences reduced the signal-to-noise ratio. Fewer insertions were carried by abundant cord blood beta clonotypes; a weaker similar trend was observed in young adult naive repertoires, while no such trend was observed in memory repertoires.

The method was 5' RACE. The instrument was an Illumina HiSeq 2000. Template switching introduced a universal primer binding site; the final cDNA contained a unique molecular identifier, enabling accurate counting of TCR cDNA molecules. Specific primers in the conserved constant-segment region were used to synthesize first-strand cDNA for TCR alpha and beta chains. To control for contamination, every cDNA library carried two barcodes: a SMART-Mk sample barcode plus Illumina barcodes. TruSeq adapter sequences and Illumina sample barcodes were added in two successive PCR steps. The Illumina HiSeq platform was used with custom primers to sequence TCR alpha and beta cDNA libraries. In the paper's pipeline: Raw reads were processed with MiGEC to extract unique molecular identifiers, and MiXCR was used to determine CDR3 positions. For each individual, recombination models were inferred using an EM algorithm with the repgenHMM and IGoR tools. The analysis of shared clonotypes was done with the tcR package in R, with sharing normalized by the product of cloneset sizes. Out-of-frame nonproductive sequences were analyzed to study raw recombination free of thymic and clonal selection effects. The public reads were reanalyzed by TCRdb: fastp trimming at Q25, MiXCR alignment, in-frame beta chains only. When rows share a CDR3 protein, they turn into one entry using the most common DNA and genes. TCRdb assigned the V and J calls; the authors' analysis was not used. This sample lists hundreds of thousands of distinct CDR3 sequences; around 6.1% were detected once. The ten largest clonotypes hold roughly 1.6% of the sample.

Reading the germline V gene (reference sequence) gives CDR1 MNHEY and CDR2 SMNVEV. The CDR3 covers 16 residues, taking in both the cysteine and the phenylalanine. Kept here is only the CDR3 DNA, which spans 48 bases and is read in frame from base 1. From V the trimming removes 5 bases and from J it removes 5 bases, while the gene matches leave 12 bases of the junction unaccounted for. All donors were healthy Caucasians. The study also sequenced three unrelated non-twin adults: a male aged 18 to 30, a male aged 50 to 59 and a female aged 50 to 59. Using Miltenyi CD45RO+ enrichment and human naive T-cell isolation kits, memory (CD45RO+) and naive T cells were isolated from PBMC. This clonotype was detected many times. The antigen it binds to is not known. The record has no base qualities; no much larger clone is one base away.

Here the chain combines TRBV27 and TRBJ2-1, with 7 middle bases fitting TRBD1. Sequenced material: naive T cells sorted from blood. In the paper's terms, the cell subset or site label means: cells isolated with a human naive T-cell isolation kit. The TCR sequence derives from a man between 18 and 29 years old in good health. The CDR3 has the sequence CASSRTGQFPNNEQFF. In nucleotide form, the sequence is TGTGCCAGCAGTCGGACAGGACAGTTCCCAAACAATGAGCAGTTCTTC.